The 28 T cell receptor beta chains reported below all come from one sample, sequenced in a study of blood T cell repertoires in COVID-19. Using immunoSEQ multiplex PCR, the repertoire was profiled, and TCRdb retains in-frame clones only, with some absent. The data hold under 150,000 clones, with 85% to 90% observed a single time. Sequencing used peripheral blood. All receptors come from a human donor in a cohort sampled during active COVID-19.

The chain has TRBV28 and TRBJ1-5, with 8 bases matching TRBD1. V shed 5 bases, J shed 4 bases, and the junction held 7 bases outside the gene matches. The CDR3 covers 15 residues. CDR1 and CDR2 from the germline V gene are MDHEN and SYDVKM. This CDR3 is CASSTGQGDNQPQHF. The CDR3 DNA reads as TGTGCCAGCAGTACCGGACAGGGAGATAATCAGCCCCAGCATTTT.

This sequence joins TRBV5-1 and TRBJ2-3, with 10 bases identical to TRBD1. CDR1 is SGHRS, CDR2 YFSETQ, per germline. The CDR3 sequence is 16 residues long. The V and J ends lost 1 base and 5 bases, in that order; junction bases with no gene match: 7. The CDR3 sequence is CASSLTGTGERDTQYF. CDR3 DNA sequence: TGCGCCAGCAGCTTGACCGGGACAGGGGAACGAGATACGCAGTATTTT.

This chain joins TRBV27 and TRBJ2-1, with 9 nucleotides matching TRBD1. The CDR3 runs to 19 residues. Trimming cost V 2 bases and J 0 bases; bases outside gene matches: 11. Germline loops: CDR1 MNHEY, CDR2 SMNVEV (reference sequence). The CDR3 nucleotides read TGTGCCAGCAGTTTAAGACAGGGGGTCCAGTTGAGCTCCTACAATGAGCAGTTCTTC. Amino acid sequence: CASSLRQGVQLSSYNEQFF.

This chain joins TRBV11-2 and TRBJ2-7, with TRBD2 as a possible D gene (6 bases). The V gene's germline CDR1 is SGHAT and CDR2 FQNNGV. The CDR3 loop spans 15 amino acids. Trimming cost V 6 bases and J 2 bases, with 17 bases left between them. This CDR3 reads CASSRGGTVTYEQYF. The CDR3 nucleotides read TGTGCCAGCAGTCGAGGAGGGACGGTAACCTACGAGCAGTACTTC. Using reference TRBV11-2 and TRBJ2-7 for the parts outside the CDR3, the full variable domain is EAGVAQSPRYKIIEKRQSVAFWCNPISGHATLYWYQQILGQGPKLLIQFQNNGVVDDSQLPKDRFSAERLKGVDSTLKIQPAKLEDSAVYLCASSRGGTVTYEQYFGPGTRLTVT.

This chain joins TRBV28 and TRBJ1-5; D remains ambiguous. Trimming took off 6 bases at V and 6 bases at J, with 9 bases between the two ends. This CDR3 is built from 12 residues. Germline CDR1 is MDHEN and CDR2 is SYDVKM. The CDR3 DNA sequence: TGTGCCAGCAGCGTATCCGGTCAGCCCCAGCATTTT. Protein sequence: CASSVSGQPQHF.

CDR3 sequence: CASSQDQALGQVRTEAFF. In DNA form, the CDR3 reads TGCGCCAGCAGCCAAGATCAGGCCCTGGGACAGGTCCGCACTGAAGCTTTCTTT. V usage is TRBV4-1 and J usage is TRBJ1-1, with TRBD1 matching 8 bases. The germline gives CDR1 MGHRA, CDR2 YSYEKL. This CDR3 has 18 amino acids. Trimming at V came to 0 bases and at J to 4 bases, leaving 13 bases not matched to a gene.

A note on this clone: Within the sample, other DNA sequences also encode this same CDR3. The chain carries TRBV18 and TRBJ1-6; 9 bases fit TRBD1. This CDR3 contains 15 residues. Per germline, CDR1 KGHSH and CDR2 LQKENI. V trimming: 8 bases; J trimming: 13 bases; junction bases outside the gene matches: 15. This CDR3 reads CASPRPRDRETPLHF. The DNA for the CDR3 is TGTGCCAGCCCGCGGCCCCGGGACAGGGAAACGCCCCTCCACTTT.

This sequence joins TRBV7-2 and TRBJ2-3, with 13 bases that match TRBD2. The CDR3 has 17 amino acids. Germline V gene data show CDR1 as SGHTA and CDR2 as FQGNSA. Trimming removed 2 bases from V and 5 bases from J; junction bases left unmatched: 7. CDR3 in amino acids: CASSLRAGLAGVDTQYF. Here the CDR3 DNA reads TGTGCCAGCAGCTTAAGGGCTGGACTAGCGGGGGTAGATACGCAGTATTTT. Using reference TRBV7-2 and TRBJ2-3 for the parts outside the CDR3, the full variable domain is GAGVSQSPSNKVTEKGKDVELRCDPISGHTALYWYRQSLGQGLEFLIYFQGNSAPDKSGLPSDRFSAERTGGSVSTLTIQRTQQEDSAVYLCASSLRAGLAGVDTQYFGPGTRLTVL.

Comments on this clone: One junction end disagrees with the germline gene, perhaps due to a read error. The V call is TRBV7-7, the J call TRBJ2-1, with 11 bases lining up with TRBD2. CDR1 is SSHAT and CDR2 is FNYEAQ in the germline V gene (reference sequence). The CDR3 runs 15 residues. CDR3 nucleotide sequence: TGTGCTAGCAGCTACGGACTAGCGGGCAGCAATGAGCAGTTCTTC. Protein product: CASSYGLAGSNEQFF. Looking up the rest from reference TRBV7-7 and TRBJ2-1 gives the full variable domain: GAGVSQSPRYKVTKRGQDVTLRCDPISSHATLYWYQQALGQGPEFLTYFNYEAQPDKSGLPSDRFSAERPEGSISTLTIQRTEQRDSAMYRCASSYGLAGSNEQFFGPGTRLTVL.

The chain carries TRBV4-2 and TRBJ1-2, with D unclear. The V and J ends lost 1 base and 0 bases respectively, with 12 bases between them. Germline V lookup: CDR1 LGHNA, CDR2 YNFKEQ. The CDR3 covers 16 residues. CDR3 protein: CASSQVSEAANYGYTF. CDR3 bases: TGTGCCAGCAGCCAAGTTTCCGAAGCTGCTAACTATGGCTACACCTTC.

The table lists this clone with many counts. This CDR3 reads CATYSGSSYEQYF. CDR3 bases: TGTGCCACTTATTCCGGGAGCTCCTACGAGCAGTACTTC. The chain uses TRBV2 and TRBJ2-7, with D possibly TRBD2 on 6 matching bases. The length of the CDR3 is 13 residues. The germline V and J ends were trimmed by 10 bases and 0 bases, with 13 bases remaining between them. The germline V gene has CDR1 SNHLY and CDR2 FYNNEI.

CDR3 protein: CASTIKETSGSYEQYF. The CDR3 DNA sequence: TGTGCCAGCACCATAAAGGAGACTAGTGGCTCCTACGAGCAGTACTTC. The chain carries TRBV28 and TRBJ2-7; possible D gene TRBD2, 6 bases. CDR1 and CDR2 from the germline V gene are MDHEN and SYDVKM. V was trimmed by 7 bases and J by 0 bases, leaving 19 bases between them. The CDR3 has 16 residues. The whole variable domain, filled in from reference TRBV28 and TRBJ2-7, reads DVKVTQSSRYLVKRTGEKVFLECVQDMDHENMFWYRQDPGLGLRLIYFSYDVKMKEKGDIPEGYSVSREKKERFSLILESASTNQTSMYLCASTIKETSGSYEQYFGPGTRLTVT.

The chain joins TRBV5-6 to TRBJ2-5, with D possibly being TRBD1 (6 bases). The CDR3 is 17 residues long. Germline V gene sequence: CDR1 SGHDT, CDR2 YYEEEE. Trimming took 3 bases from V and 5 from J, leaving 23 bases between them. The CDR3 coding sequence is TGTGCCAGCAGCTCAGGAAAGGATTTACAGGGTATGGAGACCCAGTACTTC. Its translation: CASSSGKDLQGMETQYF.

CDR3 bases: TGTGCCAGCAGCTTAGAGGTTAGCGGGGCGTTCACCGGGGAGCTGTTTTTT. This gives the protein CASSLEVSGAFTGELFF. The chain is built from TRBV7-2 and TRBJ2-2, with 8 positions matching TRBD2. The CDR3 has 17 residues. V was pared by 1 base and J by 4 bases, with 8 bases of the junction left unmatched. Germline values: CDR1 SGHTA, CDR2 FQGNSA.

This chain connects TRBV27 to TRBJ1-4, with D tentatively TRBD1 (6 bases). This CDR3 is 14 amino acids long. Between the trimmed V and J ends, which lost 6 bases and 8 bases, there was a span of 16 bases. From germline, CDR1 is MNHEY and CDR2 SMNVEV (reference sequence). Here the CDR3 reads CASRGGGATEKLFF. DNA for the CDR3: TGTGCCAGCAGGGGAGGGGGGGCGACCGAAAAACTGTTTTTT.

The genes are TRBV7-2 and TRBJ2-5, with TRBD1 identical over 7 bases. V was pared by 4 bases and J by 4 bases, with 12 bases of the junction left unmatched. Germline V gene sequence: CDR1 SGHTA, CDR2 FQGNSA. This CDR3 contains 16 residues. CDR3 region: CASSSHPRDSSETQYF. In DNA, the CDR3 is TGTGCCAGCAGCTCCCATCCTCGGGACAGTTCAGAGACCCAGTACTTC.

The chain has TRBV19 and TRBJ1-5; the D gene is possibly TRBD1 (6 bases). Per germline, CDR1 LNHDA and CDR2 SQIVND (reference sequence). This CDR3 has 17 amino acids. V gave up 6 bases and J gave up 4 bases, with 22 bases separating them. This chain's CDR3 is CASRPNLQGKRNQPQHF. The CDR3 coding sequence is TGTGCCAGTAGGCCGAACCTACAGGGAAAAAGGAATCAGCCCCAGCATTTT.

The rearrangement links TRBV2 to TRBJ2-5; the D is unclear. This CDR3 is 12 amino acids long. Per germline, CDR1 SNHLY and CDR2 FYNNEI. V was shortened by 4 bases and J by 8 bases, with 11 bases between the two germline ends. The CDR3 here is CASSVPRNTQYF. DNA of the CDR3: TGTGCCAGCAGTGTTCCCAGGAATACCCAGTACTTC.

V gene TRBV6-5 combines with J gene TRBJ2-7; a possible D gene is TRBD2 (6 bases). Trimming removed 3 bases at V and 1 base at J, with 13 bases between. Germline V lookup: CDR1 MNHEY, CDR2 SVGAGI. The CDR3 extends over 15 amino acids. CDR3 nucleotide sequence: TGTGCCAGCAGTTATTGGGGAGGTGGTTCCTACGAGCAGTACTTC. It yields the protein CASSYWGGGSYEQYF.

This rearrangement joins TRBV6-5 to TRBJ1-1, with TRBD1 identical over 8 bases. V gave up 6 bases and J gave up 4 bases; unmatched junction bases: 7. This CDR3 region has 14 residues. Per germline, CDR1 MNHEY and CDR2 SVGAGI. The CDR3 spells CASRSRGQGTEAFF. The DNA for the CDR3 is TGTGCCAGCAGAAGCAGGGGGCAAGGCACTGAAGCTTTCTTT.

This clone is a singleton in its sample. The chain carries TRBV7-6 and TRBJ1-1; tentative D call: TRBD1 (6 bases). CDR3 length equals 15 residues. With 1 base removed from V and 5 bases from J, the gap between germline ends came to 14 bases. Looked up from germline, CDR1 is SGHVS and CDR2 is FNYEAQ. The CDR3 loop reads CASSLGTGGQTEAFF. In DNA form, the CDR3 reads TGTGCCAGCAGCTTAGGGACGGGGGGCCAAACTGAAGCTTTCTTT.

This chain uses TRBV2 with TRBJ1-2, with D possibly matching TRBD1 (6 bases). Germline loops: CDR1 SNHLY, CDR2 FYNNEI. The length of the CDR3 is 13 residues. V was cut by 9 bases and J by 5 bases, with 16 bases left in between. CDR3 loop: CARTPDSAYGYTF. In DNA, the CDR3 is TGTGCCAGGACCCCGGACAGTGCTTATGGCTACACCTTC.

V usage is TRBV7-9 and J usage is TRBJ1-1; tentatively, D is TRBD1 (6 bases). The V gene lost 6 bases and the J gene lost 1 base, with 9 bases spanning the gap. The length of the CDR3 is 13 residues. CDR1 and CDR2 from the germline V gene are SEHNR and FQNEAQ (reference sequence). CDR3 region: CASRLGQNTEAFF. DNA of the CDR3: TGTGCCAGCAGATTGGGACAGAACACTGAAGCTTTCTTT. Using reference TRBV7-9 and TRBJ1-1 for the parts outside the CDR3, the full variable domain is DTGVSQNPRHKITKRGQNVTFRCDPISEHNRLYWYRQTLGQGPEFLTYFQNEAQLEKSRLLSDRFSAERPKGSFSTLEIQRTEQGDSAMYLCASRLGQNTEAFFGQGTRLTVV.

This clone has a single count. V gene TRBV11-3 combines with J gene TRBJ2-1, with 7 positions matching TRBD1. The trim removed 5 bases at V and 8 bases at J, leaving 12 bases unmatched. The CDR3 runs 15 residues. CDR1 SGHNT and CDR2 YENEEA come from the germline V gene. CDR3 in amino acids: CASSPRTGRSDEQFF. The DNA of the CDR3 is TGTGCCAGCAGCCCAAGGACAGGTCGAAGTGATGAGCAGTTCTTC.

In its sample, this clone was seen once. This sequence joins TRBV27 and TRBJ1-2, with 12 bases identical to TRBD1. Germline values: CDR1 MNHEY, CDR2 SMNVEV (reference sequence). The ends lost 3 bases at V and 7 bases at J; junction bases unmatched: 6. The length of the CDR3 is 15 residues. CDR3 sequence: CASSFRPGQGAGYTF. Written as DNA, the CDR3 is TGTGCCAGCAGTTTCCGTCCGGGACAGGGGGCTGGCTACACCTTC.

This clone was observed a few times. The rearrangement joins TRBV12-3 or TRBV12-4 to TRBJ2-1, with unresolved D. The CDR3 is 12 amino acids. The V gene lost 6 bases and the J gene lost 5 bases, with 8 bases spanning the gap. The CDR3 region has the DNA TGTGCCAGCAGGGCCAGGAACAATGAGCAGTTCTTC. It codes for CASRARNNEQFF.

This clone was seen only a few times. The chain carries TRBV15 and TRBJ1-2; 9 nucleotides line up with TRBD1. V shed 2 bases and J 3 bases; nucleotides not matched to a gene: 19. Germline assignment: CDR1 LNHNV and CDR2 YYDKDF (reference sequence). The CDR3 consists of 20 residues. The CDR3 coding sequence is TGTGCCACCAGCAGAAGACCCTTCCTTAAAGACAGGGGGTCACACTATGGCTACACCTTC. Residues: CATSRRPFLKDRGSHYGYTF. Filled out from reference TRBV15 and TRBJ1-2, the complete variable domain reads DAMVIQNPRYQVTQFGKPVTLSCSQTLNHNVMYWYQQKSSQAPKLLFHYYDKDFNNEADTPDNFQSRRPNTSFCFLDIRSPGLGDTAMYLCATSRRPFLKDRGSHYGYTFGSGTRLTVV.

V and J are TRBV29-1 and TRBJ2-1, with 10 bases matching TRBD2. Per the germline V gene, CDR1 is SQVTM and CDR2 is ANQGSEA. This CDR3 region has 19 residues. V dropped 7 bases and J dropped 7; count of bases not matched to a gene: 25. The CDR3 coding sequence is TGCAGCGCAGAAACGGGACAGCCTATCCCTAGCGGGGGTCAGAATGAGCAGTTCTTC. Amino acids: CSAETGQPIPSGGQNEQFF.